This T cell receptor beta chain was sequenced in a study of blood T cells in healthy people across ages. This CDR3 has 14 amino acids. Germline V lookup: CDR1 SGHVS, CDR2 FQNEAQ. V lost 2 bases to trimming and J lost 4 bases, with 12 bases between them. A second PCR of roughly 7 to 11 cycles used a sample-barcoded 5' primer and a J-beta primer mix. TCRdb itself ran the 5' RACE reads through MiXCR, one entry per CDR3 protein. The sample lists a few hundred thousand distinct CDR3 sequences; about 25% were seen once. The clonotype was recovered from a woman aged 70 to 79 in good health. The chain recombines TRBV7-8 with TRBJ2-7; no clear D. The sample comprised blood. As DNA, the CDR3 is TGTGCCAGCAGCTTAAGCGTTGGTCTGTACGAGCAGTACTTC. Residues: CASSLSVGLYEQYF.